Listed here is a single T cell receptor (beta chain). The sample holds other DNA sequences that translate to the same CDR3. The record originates from a study of blood T cell repertoires in COVID-19. Using immunoSEQ multiplex PCR, the repertoire was profiled, and TCRdb retains in-frame clones only, with some absent. The sample has about 380,000 clones, approximately 84% seen once. All recovered Cohort 3 donors got two negative PCRs, got clearance, or saw symptom resolution. What was sequenced was PBMCs or T cells enriched from blood (not recorded which). The source is a woman aged 30 to 39 who had recovered from COVID-19.

CDR3 sequence (DNA): TGTGCCAGCAGCGTAGGTCTAGCGGCCTCCTACGAGCAGTACTTC. Its translation: CASSVGLAASYEQYF. V is TRBV9 and J is TRBJ2-7; 7 nucleotides align to TRBD2. The CDR3 runs to 15 residues. V shed 0 bases, J shed 0 bases, and the junction held 3 bases outside the gene matches. CDR1 is SGDLS and CDR2 is YYNGEE in the germline V gene.